A single sample gave rise to the 26 T cell receptor beta chains below, sequenced in a study of T cell responses to AZD1222 COVID-19 vaccine (dated by TCRdb to the early 2020s). Receptors were amplified or captured by the immunoSEQ multiplex PCR assay. Not all clones reach the TCRdb copy of this immuneACCESS table, which keeps in-frame sequences only. Checked studies attribute under half of the gap to unresolved V genes and leave the rest unexplained. The sample table shows around 120,000 clones, and around 96% are seen once. In total, the top ten clones hold roughly 2% of the sample. The time point label corresponds to: baseline before first vaccination. This sample comprised peripheral blood, obtained on day 0 of AZD1222 vaccination. These receptors were taken from an adult in good health.

The sample holds one count of this clone. The chain couples TRBV5-1 to TRBJ1-3; D might be TRBD1 (6 bases). The CDR3 runs to 14 residues. Trimming left V 0 bases short and J 4 bases short, with 8 bases between. Germline assignment: CDR1 SGHRS and CDR2 YFSETQ. In DNA, the CDR3 is TGCGCCAGCAGCTTGGCAGGGGCCGGAAACACCATATATTTT. Translation: CASSLAGAGNTIYF.

This chain connects TRBV7-8 to TRBJ1-4, with D possibly being TRBD1 (6 bases). This CDR3 contains 13 residues. V lost 5 bases and J 8 bases, leaving 12 bases between the germline ends. The V gene's germline CDR1 is SGHVS and CDR2 FQNEAQ. In DNA form, the CDR3 reads TGTGCCAGCAGCCGAGGGGGAGGGGAAAAACTGTTTTTT. Translating gives CASSRGGGEKLFF.

The gene calls are TRBV9 and TRBJ1-1; TRBD1 is a possible D gene (6 bases). This CDR3 is built from 16 residues. The V end was cut by 4 bases, the J end by 2 bases, with 18 bases between. From germline, CDR1 is SGDLS and CDR2 YYNGEE. CDR3 amino acids: CASSPRQKTGNTEAFF. The CDR3 DNA sequence: TGTGCCAGCAGCCCACGACAGAAGACAGGCAACACTGAAGCTTTCTTT.

The chain is built from TRBV5-1 and TRBJ1-1; D might be TRBD1 (5 bases). Germline CDR1 and CDR2: SGHRS and YFSETQ. Between the trimmed V and J ends, which lost 3 bases and 1 base, there was a span of 7 bases. The CDR3 is 13 residues long. The CDR3 loop reads CASSSGPNTEAFF. CDR3 coding DNA: TGCGCCAGCAGCTCAGGGCCGAACACTGAAGCTTTCTTT. The full variable domain, with the rest looked up from reference TRBV5-1 and TRBJ1-1, is KAGVTQTPRYLIKTRGQQVTLSCSPISGHRSVSWYQQTPGQGLQFLFEYFSETQRNKGNFPGRFSGRQFSNSRSEMNVSTLELGDSALYLCASSSGPNTEAFFGQGTRLTVV.

The chain combines TRBV4-3 with TRBJ1-6, with 7 bases matching TRBD1. The CDR3 loop spans 15 amino acids. Germline-derived CDR1 and CDR2 are LGHNA and YSLEER. Trimming removed 4 bases from V and 7 bases from J; junction bases left unmatched: 7. The CDR3 protein is CASSRSGTENSPLHF. The CDR3 region has the DNA TGCGCCAGCAGCCGTTCCGGGACAGAAAATTCACCCCTCCACTTT.

The V and J genes are TRBV19 and TRBJ2-7; 8 positions match TRBD1. V lost 4 bases, J lost 6 bases, and 17 bases stayed unmatched. Germline V gives CDR1 LNHDA, CDR2 SQIVND (reference sequence). The CDR3 is made up of 17 amino acids. CDR3 amino acids: CASSTTTPQTGVCEQYF. CDR3 in DNA: TGTGCCAGTAGTACCACCACCCCACAGACAGGGGTTTGCGAGCAGTACTTC.

This clone was picked up a small number of times. V usage is TRBV4-1 and J usage is TRBJ1-2; 7 bases agree with TRBD1. Germline CDR1 MGHRA, CDR2 YSYEKL. CDR3 length: 18 residues. V lost 0 bases to trimming and J lost 4 bases; unmatched junction nucleotides: 14. The chain's CDR3 is CASSQEGSWTGEGYGYTF. CDR3 nucleotides: TGCGCCAGCAGCCAAGAGGGGAGTTGGACAGGAGAAGGCTATGGCTACACCTTC.

Here the CDR3 DNA reads TGTGCCAGCAGCCCCGAGGTGGGGAATAATTCACCCCTCCACTTT. Protein sequence: CASSPEVGNNSPLHF. V is TRBV11-3 and J is TRBJ1-6; unclear D gene. Germline V gene sequence: CDR1 SGHNT, CDR2 YENEEA. Trimming cost V 5 bases and J 5 bases, with 13 bases left between them. The CDR3 totals 15 residues.

The gene calls are TRBV7-2 and TRBJ1-2, with D possibly TRBD1 on 5 matching bases. The CDR3 is 14 amino acids. Per the germline V gene, CDR1 is SGHTA and CDR2 is FQGNSA. Trimming shortened V by 5 bases and J by 1 base, and 11 bases separated the two germline ends. This CDR3 reads CASSPDQGNYGYTF. CDR3 coding DNA: TGTGCCAGCAGCCCGGACCAGGGTAACTATGGCTACACCTTC.

This chain uses TRBV10-3 with TRBJ1-2; TRBD1 matches 8 bases. The CDR3 sequence is 15 residues long. Germline V gives CDR1 ENHRY, CDR2 SYGVKD. V lost 11 bases and J lost 0; bases outside the gene matches: 11. The CDR3 sequence: CAAKNGQGTNYGYTF. The DNA for the CDR3 is TGTGCCGCCAAAAACGGACAGGGCACTAACTATGGCTACACCTTC.

This chain joins TRBV30 and TRBJ2-1; D is undetermined. The CDR3 has 15 residues. V was trimmed by 3 bases and J by 4 bases, leaving 16 bases between them. In germline, CDR1 is GTSNPN, CDR2 SVGIG (reference sequence). The CDR3 coding sequence is TGTGCCTGGAGCCCACGCGACCCCAGATACAATGAGCAGTTCTTC. This encodes CAWSPRDPRYNEQFF.

The chain recombines TRBV9 with TRBJ2-5; unclear D gene. The V gene lost 0 bases and the J gene lost 4 bases, with 13 bases spanning the gap. The germline V gene has CDR1 SGDLS and CDR2 YYNGEE. The CDR3 length is 15 residues. Here the CDR3 DNA reads TGTGCCAGCAGCGTAGGAATAGGGCTCACAGAGACCCAGTACTTC. Its protein product is CASSVGIGLTETQYF.

The chain carries TRBV18 and TRBJ1-3; a weak D match, TRBD1 (5 bases). Germline loops: CDR1 KGHSH, CDR2 LQKENI. Trimming left V 3 bases short and J 2 bases short, with 8 bases between. This CDR3 has 14 amino acids. The CDR3 sequence: CASSPGAAGNTIYF. The CDR3 DNA sequence: TGTGCCAGCTCACCCGGGGCGGCTGGAAACACCATATATTTT.

As for this clone: This CDR3 is also generated by other DNA sequences in the sample. The V and J genes are TRBV9 and TRBJ1-6; tentatively, D is TRBD1 (5 bases). Between the trimmed V and J ends, which lost 2 bases and 7 bases, there was a span of 7 bases. The germline CDR1 and CDR2 sequences are SGDLS and YYNGEE. CDR3 length equals 13 residues. CDR3 DNA: TGTGCCAGCAGCGTCGGGGGGAATTCACCCCTCCACTTT. This codes for CASSVGGNSPLHF.

This clone was seen once. The chain has TRBV12-5 and TRBJ1-4; perhaps TRBD1 as D (5 bases). Trimming left V 10 bases short and J 0 bases short, with 9 bases between. Germline V lookup: CDR1 LGHNT, CDR2 FRNRAP. CDR3 length: 13 amino acids. Here the CDR3 reads CATQASTNEKLFF. CDR3 nucleotide sequence: TGTGCTACACAGGCTTCAACTAATGAAAAACTGTTTTTT.

This clone was found once. The CDR3 nucleotides read TGTGCCAGCAGTTCGATGGTTCGCCAGCATTTT. Protein: CASSSMVRQHF. The chain recombines TRBV6-2 or TRBV6-3 with TRBJ1-5, with D uncertain. This CDR3 is built from 11 residues. CDR1 is MNHEY, CDR2 SVGEGT, per germline. The V gene lost 4 bases and the J gene lost 12 bases, with 10 bases spanning the gap.

The chain links TRBV3-1 (or the pseudogene TRBV3-2) to TRBJ1-2; D is perhaps TRBD1 (5 bases). Trimming took off 6 bases at V and 6 bases at J, with 14 bases between the two ends. The germline gives CDR1 LGHDT, CDR2 YNNKEL (reference sequence). This CDR3 contains 13 residues. For the CDR3, the DNA is TGTGCCAGCAGGCATCTCTGGGACCATGGCTACACCTTC. Amino acid sequence: CASRHLWDHGYTF.

V gene TRBV7-9 combines with J gene TRBJ2-1; 8 bases fit TRBD2. J lost 6 bases, V lost 5 bases, and 3 bases had no gene match. CDR1 is SEHNR, CDR2 FQNEAQ, per germline (reference sequence). CDR3 size: 13 residues. CDR3 residues: CASSAGLVNEQFF. CDR3 nucleotide sequence: TGTGCCAGCAGCGCGGGACTAGTCAATGAGCAGTTCTTC.

This rearrangement joins TRBV11-3 to TRBJ1-6; tentatively, D is TRBD1 (6 bases). Trimming took 5 bases from V and 10 from J, leaving 18 bases between them. Germline assignment: CDR1 SGHNT and CDR2 YENEEA. The CDR3 is made up of 15 amino acids. CDR3 residues: CASSANRAWESPLHF. CDR3 bases: TGTGCCAGCAGCGCCAACAGGGCCTGGGAGTCACCCCTCCACTTT.

V and J are TRBV28 and TRBJ1-2; D may be TRBD1 (5 bases). The CDR3 has 15 amino acids. The V gene lost 2 bases and the J gene lost 8 bases, with 18 bases spanning the gap. Germline V lookup: CDR1 MDHEN, CDR2 SYDVKM. The CDR3 reads CASSLPRTWAGGYTF. CDR3 in DNA: TGTGCCAGCAGTTTACCCAGGACGTGGGCAGGGGGCTACACCTTC.

The rearrangement links TRBV7-9 to TRBJ2-7; D tentatively reads TRBD1 or TRBD2 (5 bases each). Germline values: CDR1 SEHNR, CDR2 FQNEAQ (reference sequence). V lost 5 bases, J lost 4 bases, and 24 bases lay in between. The CDR3 covers 17 residues. This CDR3 reads CASSASFQGSSGYEQYF. The DNA for the CDR3 is TGTGCCAGCAGCGCTAGCTTTCAGGGTTCTTCGGGATACGAGCAGTACTTC.

The chain is built from TRBV7-2 and TRBJ2-1, with 8 bases identical to TRBD1. The germline gives CDR1 SGHTA, CDR2 FQGNSA. The V and J ends lost 4 bases and 10 bases, in that order; junction bases with no gene match: 6. The CDR3 is made up of 13 amino acids. Written as DNA, the CDR3 is TGTGCCAGCAGCTACGACAGGGGAGGCGAGCAGTTCTTC. Protein sequence: CASSYDRGGEQFF.

The rearrangement uses TRBV4-1 and TRBJ1-3; D possibly corresponds to TRBD1 (6 bases). The CDR3 covers 16 residues. V dropped 2 bases and J dropped 4 bases, with 15 bases sitting between them. CDR1 and CDR2 from the germline V gene are MGHRA and YSYEKL. CDR3 nucleotide sequence: TGCGCCAGCAGCCAACCATTACAGGGAGCGGGAAACACCATATATTTT. This encodes CASSQPLQGAGNTIYF.

V and J are TRBV19 and TRBJ1-2; D possibly corresponds to TRBD1 (5 bases). The CDR3 length is 12 residues. Between the trimmed V and J ends, which lost 8 bases and 7 bases, there was a span of 14 bases. Germline V gene data show CDR1 as LNHDA and CDR2 as SQIVND (reference sequence). As DNA, the CDR3 is TGTGCCAGTTCAGACAGTTGGTCTGGCTACACCTTC. This encodes CASSDSWSGYTF.

The chain links TRBV9 to TRBJ1-1, with TRBD1 as a possible D gene (5 bases). The CDR3 spans 16 residues. The V gene lost 0 bases and the J gene lost 6 bases, with 18 bases spanning the gap. Germline CDR1 SGDLS, CDR2 YYNGEE. The CDR3 DNA reads TGTGCCAGCAGCGTAGTAAGAGGCCCGAGGGGCGCTGAAGCTTTCTTT. Residues: CASSVVRGPRGAEAFF.

This clone was observed a single time. A read error may account for a junction end that differs from germline. The V gene is TRBV5-6, the J gene TRBJ1-6, with a weak D call TRBD1 (5 bases). This CDR3 contains 13 residues. CDR1 and CDR2 (germline): SGHDT, YYEEEE. Here the CDR3 DNA reads TGTGCCAGCAGCTTGGATTTCGCCCGAGACAGATTATTT. It encodes CASSLDFARDRLF.